This T cell receptor beta chain was obtained from a study of blood T cell repertoires in COVID-19. Study-level information: Whether acute or convalescent, the COVID-19 samples came from the United States, Italy and Spain.

The study drew participants aged about 18 to 89 years from some 25 US areas. Participants had their cohort set by participant-reported clinical history. In the original workflow: Nucleated cell counts were estimated from reference gene primer amplification. Assay: immunoSEQ multiplex PCR; the TCRdb copy retains only in-frame clones and omits some. V and J calls and clone size come straight from that table; D and trimming were deduced from the DNA. Of hundreds of thousands of clones in the sample, around nine tenths were seen once. Germline loops: CDR1 SGHRS, CDR2 YFSETQ. This CDR3 comprises 15 residues. The V gene lost 4 bases and the J gene lost 0 bases, with 14 bases spanning the gap.

The sequence derives from a woman aged 25 to 45 who had been exposed to COVID-19. The rearrangement links TRBV5-1 to TRBJ2-7, with D possibly matching TRBD1 (6 bases). The sequencing input was PBMCs or T cells enriched from blood (not recorded which). The DNA for the CDR3 is TGCGCCAGCAGCGCACATCAGGGGCCCTCCTACGAGCAGTACTTC. Encoded protein: CASSAHQGPSYEQYF.